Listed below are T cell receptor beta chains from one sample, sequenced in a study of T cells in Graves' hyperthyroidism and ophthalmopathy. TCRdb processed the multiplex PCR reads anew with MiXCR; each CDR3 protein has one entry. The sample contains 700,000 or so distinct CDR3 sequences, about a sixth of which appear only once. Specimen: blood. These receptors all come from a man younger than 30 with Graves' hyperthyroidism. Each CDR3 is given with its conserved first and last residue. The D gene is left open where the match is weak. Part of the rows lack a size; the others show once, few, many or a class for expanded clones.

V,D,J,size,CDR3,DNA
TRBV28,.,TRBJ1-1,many,CASSSNTEAFF,TGTGCCAGCAGCTCGAACACTGAAGCTTTCTTT
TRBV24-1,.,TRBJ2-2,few,CATSDLGGRTGELFF,TGTGCCACCAGTGATTTGGGGGGGCGGACCGGGGAGCTGTTTTTT
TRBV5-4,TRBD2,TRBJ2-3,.,CASSLRGLAVPSTDTQYF,TGTGCCAGCAGCTTGCGGGGACTAGCGGTACCTAGCACAGATACGCAGTATTTT
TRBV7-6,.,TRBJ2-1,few,CASSLEAPGGGEQFF,TGTGCCAGCAGCTTAGAAGCGCCCGGAGGGGGTGAGCAGTTCTTC
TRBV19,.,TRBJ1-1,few,CASSPWTPTRAEAFF,TGTGCCAGTTCCCCATGGACCCCTACAAGGGCTGAAGCTTTCTTT
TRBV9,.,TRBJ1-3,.,CASSAEGGNTIYF,TGTGCCAGCAGCGCCGAGGGGGGAAACACCATATATTTT
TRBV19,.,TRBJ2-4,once,CASSIQGIWAKNIQYF,TGTGCCAGTAGTATACAGGGGATCTGGGCCAAAAACATTCAGTACTTC
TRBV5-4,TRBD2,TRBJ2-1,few,CASSFPAGNWHNEQFF,TGTGCCAGCAGCTTCCCAGCGGGAAATTGGCACAATGAGCAGTTCTTC
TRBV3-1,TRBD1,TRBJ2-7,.,CASSQGGQGIYEQYF,TGTGCCAGCAGCCAAGGGGGACAGGGTATCTACGAGCAGTACTTC
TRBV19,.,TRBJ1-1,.,CASTYTGTGTEAFF,TGTGCCAGTACCTATACCGGGACCGGCACTGAAGCTTTCTTT
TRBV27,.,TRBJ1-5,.,CASKPGISNQPQHF,TGTGCCAGCAAACCGGGTATTAGCAATCAGCCCCAGCATTTT
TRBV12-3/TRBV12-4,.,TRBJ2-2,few,CASSFAPPSAPGLNGELFF,TGTGCCAGCAGTTTTGCCCCACCTAGCGCCCCTGGTCTAAACGGGGAGCTGTTTTTT
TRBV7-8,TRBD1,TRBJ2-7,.,CASSLDWDSSYEQYF,TGTGCCAGCAGCTTAGATTGGGACAGCTCCTACGAGCAGTACTTC
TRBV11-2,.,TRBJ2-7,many,CASSLGGAVITYEQYF,TGTGCCAGCAGCTTAGGGGGGGCAGTCATCACCTACGAGCAGTACTTC
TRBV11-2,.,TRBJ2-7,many,CASSFLDKPYEQYF,TGTGCCAGCAGCTTTTTGGACAAACCCTACGAGCAGTACTTC
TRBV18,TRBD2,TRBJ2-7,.,CASSPTGTSGMTSIYEQYF,TGTGCCAGCTCGCCAACCGGGACTAGCGGGATGACGAGTATCTACGAGCAGTACTTC
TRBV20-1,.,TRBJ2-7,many,CSAGRTTEPPYEQYF,TGCAGTGCTGGGCGAACCACAGAGCCCCCCTACGAGCAGTACTTC
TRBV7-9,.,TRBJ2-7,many,CASRSGGGEQYF,TGTGCCAGCCGGTCCGGGGGTGGCGAGCAGTACTTC
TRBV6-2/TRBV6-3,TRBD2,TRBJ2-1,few,CASRHSGGRAEEQFF,TGTGCCAGCAGACACTCTGGCGGGAGGGCGGAAGAGCAGTTCTTC
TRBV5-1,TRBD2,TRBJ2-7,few,CASSLALAGGTYEQYF,TGCGCCAGCAGCTTGGCCCTAGCGGGAGGGACCTACGAGCAGTACTTC
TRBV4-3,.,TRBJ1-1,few,CASSQDIGAPKIF,TGCGCCAGCAGCCAAGATATAGGGGCTCCCAAAATCTTT
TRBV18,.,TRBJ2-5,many,CASSPTTVQETQYF,TGTGCCAGCTCACCAACCACAGTACAAGAGACCCAGTACTTC
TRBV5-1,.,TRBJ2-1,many,CASSLKGNEQFF,TGCGCCAGCAGCTTAAAAGGGAATGAGCAGTTCTTC
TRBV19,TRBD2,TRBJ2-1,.,CASSARGLAGVIYNEQFF,TGTGCCAGTAGTGCTCGGGGACTAGCGGGAGTCATCTACAATGAGCAGTTCTTC
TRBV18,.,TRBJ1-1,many,CASSPKQGITEAFF,TGTGCCAGCTCACCCAAACAGGGTATCACTGAAGCTTTCTTT
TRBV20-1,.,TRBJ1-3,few,CSARHMRNTIYF,TGCAGTGCTAGGCACATGAGAAACACCATATATTTT
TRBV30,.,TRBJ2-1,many,CAWSVPGSYNEQFF,TGTGCCTGGAGTGTTCCCGGCAGCTACAATGAGCAGTTCTTC
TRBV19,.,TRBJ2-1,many,CASSIGFSSYNEQFF,TGTGCCAGTAGTATAGGATTTAGCTCCTACAATGAGCAGTTCTTC
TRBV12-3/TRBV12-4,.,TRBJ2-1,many,CASSLVGVWSSYNEQFF,TGTGCCAGCAGTTTAGTGGGGGTCTGGAGTTCCTACAATGAGCAGTTCTTC
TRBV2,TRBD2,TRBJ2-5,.,CATSRLKREEETQYF,TGTGCCACCAGCAGACTGAAGCGGGAAGAAGAGACCCAGTACTTC
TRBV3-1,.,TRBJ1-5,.,CASSLPRDTWQPQHF,TGTGCCAGCAGCCTACCCCGGGACACTTGGCAGCCCCAGCATTTT
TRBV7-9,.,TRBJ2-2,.,CASSSPSDTGELFF,TGTGCCAGCAGCTCCCCCTCGGACACCGGGGAGCTGTTTTTT
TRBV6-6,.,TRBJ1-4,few,CASSYQSTNEKLFF,TGTGCCAGCAGTTACCAGTCAACTAATGAAAAACTGTTTTTT
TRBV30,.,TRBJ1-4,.,CAWSGQKNEKLFF,TGTGCCTGGAGTGGGCAGAAAAATGAAAAACTGTTTTTT
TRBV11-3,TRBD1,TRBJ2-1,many,CASSLRGRGNEQFF,TGTGCCAGCAGCCTCAGGGGGCGAGGGAATGAGCAGTTCTTC
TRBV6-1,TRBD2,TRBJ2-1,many,CASSLMGGIDEQFF,TGTGCCAGCAGTTTAATGGGAGGGATCGATGAGCAGTTCTTC
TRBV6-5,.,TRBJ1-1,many,CASSYDRNTEAFF,TGTGCCAGCAGTTACGACAGGAACACTGAAGCTTTCTTT
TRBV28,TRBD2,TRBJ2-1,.,CASLAGSNEQFF,TGTGCCAGCCTAGCGGGGTCCAATGAGCAGTTCTTC
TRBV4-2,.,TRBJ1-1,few,CASSPGIEGPYGEAFF,TGTGCCAGCAGCCCCGGTATTGAGGGGCCGTATGGTGAAGCTTTCTTT
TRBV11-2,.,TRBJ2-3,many,CASGGIWADTQYF,TGTGCCAGCGGGGGGATCTGGGCAGATACGCAGTATTTT
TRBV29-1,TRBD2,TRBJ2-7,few,CSVGWTSGSYEQYF,TGCAGCGTTGGATGGACTAGCGGGAGCTACGAGCAGTACTTC
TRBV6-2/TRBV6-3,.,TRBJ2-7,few,CASSYAGTSSYEQYF,TGTGCCAGCAGTTACGCCGGGACCTCATCCTACGAGCAGTACTTC
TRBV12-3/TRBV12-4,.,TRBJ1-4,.,CASSLHSPTNEKLFF,TGTGCCAGCAGTCTACACAGCCCAACTAATGAAAAACTGTTTTTT
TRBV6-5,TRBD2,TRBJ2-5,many,CASSYSGTSGAQETQYF,TGTGCCAGCAGTTACTCTGGGACTAGCGGGGCCCAAGAGACCCAGTACTTC
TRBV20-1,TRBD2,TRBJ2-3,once,CSARDPGLATDTQYF,TGCAGTGCTAGAGATCCGGGACTAGCGACAGATACGCAGTATTTT
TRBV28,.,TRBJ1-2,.,CASSRGWQGPSNYGYTF,TGTGCCAGCAGTCGGGGGTGGCAGGGCCCCTCTAACTATGGCTACACCTTC
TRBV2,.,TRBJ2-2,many,CASNAPAGGELFF,TGTGCCAGCAATGCCCCGGCAGGTGGGGAGCTGTTTTTT
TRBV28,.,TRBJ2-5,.,CASRGGRQETQYF,TGTGCCAGCAGGGGCGGTAGGCAAGAGACCCAGTACTTC
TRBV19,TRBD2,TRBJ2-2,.,CASTRRGFETGELFF,TGTGCCAGTACCCGGCGGGGGTTTGAAACCGGGGAGCTGTTTTTT
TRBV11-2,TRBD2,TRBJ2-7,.,CASKLAGNYEQYF,TGTGCCAGCAAACTAGCGGGAAACTACGAGCAGTACTTC
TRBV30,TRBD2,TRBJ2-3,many,CACRGLAGVGADTQYF,TGTGCCTGCCGGGGACTAGCGGGAGTGGGAGCAGATACGCAGTATTTT
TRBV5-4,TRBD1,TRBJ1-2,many,CASSWDRGHYGYTF,TGTGCCAGCAGCTGGGACAGGGGGCACTATGGCTACACCTTC
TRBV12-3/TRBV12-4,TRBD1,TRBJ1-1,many,CASSPRGDAEAFF,TGTGCCAGCAGCCCCAGGGGGGATGCTGAAGCTTTCTTT
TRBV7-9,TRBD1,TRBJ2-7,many,CASSRGQTYEQYF,TGTGCCAGCAGCCGGGGACAGACCTACGAGCAGTACTTC